This T cell receptor (beta chain) emerged from a study of CD8 T cells in ankylosing spondylitis. This clonotype was detected many times. Its matching antigen is unknown. MiXCR was run by TCRdb on the 5' RACE reads, yielding one entry per CDR3 protein. This table holds some 140,000 distinct CDR3 sequences, roughly 8% found once. Study results and limitations: Researchers report that disease-linked clones proved CD8+ and relatively rare in peripheral blood. Typical of ankylosing spondylitis blood, it appeared, was a TCR beta motif of eight highly homologous variants. Clones tied to disease were said to be significantly enriched in matched ankylosing spondylitis synovial fluid.

V shed 4 bases and J 7 bases; nucleotides not matched to a gene: 3. The CDR3 is 13 residues long. In germline, CDR1 is SGHRS, CDR2 YFSETQ. This chain connects TRBV5-1 to TRBJ2-1; 9 bases align to TRBD2. Sequencing input: synovial fluid, either unsorted or a sorted T cell fraction (not recorded which). The clonotype originates from a male donor with ankylosing spondylitis. The CDR3 protein is CASSRLAENEQFF. CDR3 nucleotide sequence: TGCGCCAGCAGCCGACTAGCGGAGAATGAGCAGTTCTTC.